This T cell receptor (beta chain) was captured by sequencing in a study of blood T cell repertoires in COVID-19. The V and J ends lost 6 bases and 1 base respectively, with 24 bases between them. This CDR3 is built from 18 residues. In germline, CDR1 is LNHDA, CDR2 SQIVND (reference sequence). TCRdb's table, derived via immunoSEQ multiplex PCR, lists solely in-frame clones and lacks some. The table includes approximately 110,000 clones, approximately 85% detected once. V gene TRBV19 combines with J gene TRBJ1-2; tentative D call: TRBD1 (5 bases). Sequences were obtained from peripheral blood. The clonotype was recovered from an elderly woman with COVID-19, enrolled during active disease. CDR3 protein: CASSLLMRGVLFNYGYTF. The CDR3 DNA follows: TGTGCCAGTAGCCTTCTGATGCGGGGGGTCCTATTTAACTATGGCTACACCTTC.